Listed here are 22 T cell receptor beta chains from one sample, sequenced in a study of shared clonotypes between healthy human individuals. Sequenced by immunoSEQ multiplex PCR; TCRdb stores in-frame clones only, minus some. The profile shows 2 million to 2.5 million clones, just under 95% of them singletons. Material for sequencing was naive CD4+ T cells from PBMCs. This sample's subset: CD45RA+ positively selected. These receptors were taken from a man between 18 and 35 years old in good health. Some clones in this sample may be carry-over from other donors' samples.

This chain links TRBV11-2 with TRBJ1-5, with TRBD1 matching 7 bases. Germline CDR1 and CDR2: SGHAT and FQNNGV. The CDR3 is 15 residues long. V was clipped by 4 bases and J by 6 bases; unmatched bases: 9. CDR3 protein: CASSSSGTVGQPQHF. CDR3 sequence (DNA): TGTGCCAGCAGCTCATCCGGGACAGTAGGTCAGCCCCAGCATTTT. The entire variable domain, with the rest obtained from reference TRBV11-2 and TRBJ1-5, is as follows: EAGVAQSPRYKIIEKRQSVAFWCNPISGHATLYWYQQILGQGPKLLIQFQNNGVVDDSQLPKDRFSAERLKGVDSTLKIQPAKLEDSAVYLCASSSSGTVGQPQHFGDGTRLSIL.

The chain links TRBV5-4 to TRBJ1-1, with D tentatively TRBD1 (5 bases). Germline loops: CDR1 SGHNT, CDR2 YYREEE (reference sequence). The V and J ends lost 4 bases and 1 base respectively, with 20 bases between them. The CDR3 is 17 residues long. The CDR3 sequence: CASSIGQGSAANTEAFF. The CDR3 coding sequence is TGTGCCAGCAGCATAGGCCAGGGAAGTGCCGCGAACACTGAAGCTTTCTTT.

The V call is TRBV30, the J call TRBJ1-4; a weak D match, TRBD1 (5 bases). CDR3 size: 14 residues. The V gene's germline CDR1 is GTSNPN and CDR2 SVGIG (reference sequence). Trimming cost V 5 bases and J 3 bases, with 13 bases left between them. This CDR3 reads CAWGRGVANEKLFF. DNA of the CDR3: TGTGCCTGGGGCCGGGGGGTGGCTAATGAAAAACTGTTTTTT. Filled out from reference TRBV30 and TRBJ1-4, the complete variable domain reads SQTIHQWPATLVQPVGSPLSLECTVEGTSNPNLYWYRQAAGRGLQLLFYSVGIGQISSEVPQNLSASRPQDRQFILSSKKLLLSDSGFYLCAWGRGVANEKLFFGSGTQLSVL.

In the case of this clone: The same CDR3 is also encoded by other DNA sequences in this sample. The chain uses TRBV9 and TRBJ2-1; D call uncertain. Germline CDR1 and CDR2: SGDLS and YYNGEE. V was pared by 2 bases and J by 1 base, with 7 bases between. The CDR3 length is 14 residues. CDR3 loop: CASSVGYSYNEQFF. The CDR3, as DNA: TGTGCCAGCAGCGTGGGGTATTCCTACAATGAGCAGTTCTTC.

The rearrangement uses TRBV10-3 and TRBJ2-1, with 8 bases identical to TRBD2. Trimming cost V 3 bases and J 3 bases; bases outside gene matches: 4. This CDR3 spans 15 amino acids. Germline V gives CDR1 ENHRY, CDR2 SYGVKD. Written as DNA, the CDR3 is TGTGCCATCAGTGAATTGCGGGAGGTCTACAATGAGCAGTTCTTC. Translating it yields CAISELREVYNEQFF.

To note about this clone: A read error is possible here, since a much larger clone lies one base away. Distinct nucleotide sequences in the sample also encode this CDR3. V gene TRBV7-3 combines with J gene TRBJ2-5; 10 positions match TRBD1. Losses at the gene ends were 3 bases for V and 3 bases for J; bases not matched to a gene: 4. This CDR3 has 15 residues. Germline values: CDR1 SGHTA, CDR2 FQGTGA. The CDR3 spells CASSLAGTGEETQYF. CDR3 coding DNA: TGTGCCAGCAGCTTGGCCGGGACAGGGGAAGAGACCCAGTACTTC.

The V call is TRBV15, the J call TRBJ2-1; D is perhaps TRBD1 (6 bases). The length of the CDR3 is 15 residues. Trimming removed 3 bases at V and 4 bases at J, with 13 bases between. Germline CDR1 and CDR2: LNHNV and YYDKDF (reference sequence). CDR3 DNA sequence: TGTGCCACCAGCAGCCATAGAGGGGGATACAATGAGCAGTTCTTC. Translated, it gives CATSSHRGGYNEQFF.

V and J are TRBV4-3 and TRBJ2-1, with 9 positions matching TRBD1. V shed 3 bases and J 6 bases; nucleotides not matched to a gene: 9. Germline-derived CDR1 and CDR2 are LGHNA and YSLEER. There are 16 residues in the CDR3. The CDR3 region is CASSQGGTGSGNEQFF. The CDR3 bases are TGCGCCAGCAGCCAGGGGGGGACAGGGAGTGGCAATGAGCAGTTCTTC.

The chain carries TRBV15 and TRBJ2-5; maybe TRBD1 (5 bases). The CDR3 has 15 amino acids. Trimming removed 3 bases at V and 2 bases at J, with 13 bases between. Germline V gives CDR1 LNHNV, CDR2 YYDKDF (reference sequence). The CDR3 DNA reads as TGTGCCACCAGCAGCACGGGTGACAGACAAGAGACCCAGTACTTC. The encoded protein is CATSSTGDRQETQYF.

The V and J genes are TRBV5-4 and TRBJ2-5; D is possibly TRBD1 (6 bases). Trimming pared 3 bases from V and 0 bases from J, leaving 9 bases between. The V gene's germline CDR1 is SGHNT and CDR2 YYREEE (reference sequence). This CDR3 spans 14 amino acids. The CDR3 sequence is CASSSRDNQETQYF. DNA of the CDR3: TGTGCCAGCAGCTCCCGGGACAACCAAGAGACCCAGTACTTC.

The CDR3 DNA reads TGTGCCAGCAGCGCCACGGACAGGGGGCTGAGCACTGAAGCTTTCTTT. Translated: CASSATDRGLSTEAFF. V usage is TRBV28 and J usage is TRBJ1-1; TRBD1 agrees at 11 bases. With V trimmed by 6 bases and J by 4 bases, 10 bases remained unmatched. This CDR3 region has 16 residues. Germline values: CDR1 MDHEN, CDR2 SYDVKM. Full variable domain (remainder filled in from reference TRBV28 and TRBJ1-1): DVKVTQSSRYLVKRTGEKVFLECVQDMDHENMFWYRQDPGLGLRLIYFSYDVKMKEKGDIPEGYSVSREKKERFSLILESASTNQTSMYLCASSATDRGLSTEAFFGQGTRLTVV.

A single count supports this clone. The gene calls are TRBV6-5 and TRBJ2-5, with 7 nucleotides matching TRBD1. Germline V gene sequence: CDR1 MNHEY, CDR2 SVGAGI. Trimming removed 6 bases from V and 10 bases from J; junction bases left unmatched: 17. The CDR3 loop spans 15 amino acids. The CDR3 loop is CASRPPGQDGEGQYF. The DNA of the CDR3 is TGTGCCAGCAGACCCCCCGGACAGGACGGAGAAGGCCAGTACTTC.

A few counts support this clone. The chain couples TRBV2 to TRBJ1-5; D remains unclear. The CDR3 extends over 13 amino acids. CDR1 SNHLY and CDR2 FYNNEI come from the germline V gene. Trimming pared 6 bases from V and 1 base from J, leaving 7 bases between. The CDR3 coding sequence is TGTGCCAGCAGGTACGACAGCAATCAGCCCCAGCATTTT. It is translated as CASRYDSNQPQHF. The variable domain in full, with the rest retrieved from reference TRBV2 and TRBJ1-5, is EPEVTQTPSHQVTQMGQEVILRCVPISNHLYFYWYRQILGQKVEFLVSFYNNEISEKSEIFDDQFSVERPDGSNFTLKIRSTKLEDSAMYFCASRYDSNQPQHFGDGTRLSIL.

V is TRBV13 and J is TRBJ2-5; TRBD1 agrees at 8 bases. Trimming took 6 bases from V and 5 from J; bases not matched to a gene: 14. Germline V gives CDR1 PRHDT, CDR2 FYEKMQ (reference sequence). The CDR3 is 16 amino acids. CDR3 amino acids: CASSFGKSGGGETQYF. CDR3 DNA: TGTGCCAGCAGTTTCGGCAAATCAGGGGGCGGGGAGACCCAGTACTTC.

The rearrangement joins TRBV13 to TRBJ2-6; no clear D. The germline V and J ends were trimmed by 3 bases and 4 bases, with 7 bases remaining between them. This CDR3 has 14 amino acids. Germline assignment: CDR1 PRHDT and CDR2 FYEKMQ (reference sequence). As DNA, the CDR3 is TGTGCCAGCAGCTTTGGAGCCGGGGCCAACGTCCTGACTTTC. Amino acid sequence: CASSFGAGANVLTF.

CDR3 region: CASSPLRDRAAGELFF. CDR3 DNA sequence: TGTGCCAGCTCACCACTAAGGGACAGGGCGGCCGGGGAGCTGTTTTTT. The rearrangement uses TRBV18 and TRBJ2-2; TRBD1 matches at 9 bases. V was clipped by 1 base and J by 6 bases; unmatched bases: 6. This CDR3 spans 16 amino acids. CDR1 KGHSH and CDR2 LQKENI come from the germline V gene. Combining the CDR3 with reference TRBV18 and TRBJ2-2 gives the whole variable domain NAGVMQNPRHLVRRRGQEARLRCSPMKGHSHVYWYRQLPEEGLKFMVYLQKENIIDESGMPKERFSAEFPKEGPSILRIQQVVRGDSAAYFCASSPLRDRAAGELFFGEGSRLTVL.

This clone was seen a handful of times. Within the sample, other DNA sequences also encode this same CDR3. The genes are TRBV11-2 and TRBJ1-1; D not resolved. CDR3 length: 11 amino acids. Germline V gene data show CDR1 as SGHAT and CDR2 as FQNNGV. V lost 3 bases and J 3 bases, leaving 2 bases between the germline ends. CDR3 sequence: CASSFYTEAFF. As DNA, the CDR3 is TGTGCCAGCAGCTTTTACACTGAAGCTTTCTTT.

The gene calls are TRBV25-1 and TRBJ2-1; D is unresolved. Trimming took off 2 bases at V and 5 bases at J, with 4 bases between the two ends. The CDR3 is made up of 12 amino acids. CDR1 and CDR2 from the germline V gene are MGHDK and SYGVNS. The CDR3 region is CASSELHNEQFF. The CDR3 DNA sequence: TGTGCCAGCAGTGAACTGCACAATGAGCAGTTCTTC.

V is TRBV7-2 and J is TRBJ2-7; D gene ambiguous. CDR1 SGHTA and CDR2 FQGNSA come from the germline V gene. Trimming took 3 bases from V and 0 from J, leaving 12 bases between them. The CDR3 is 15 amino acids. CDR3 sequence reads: CASSLAPYYSYEQYF. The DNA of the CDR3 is TGTGCCAGCAGCTTGGCCCCTTACTACTCCTACGAGCAGTACTTC.

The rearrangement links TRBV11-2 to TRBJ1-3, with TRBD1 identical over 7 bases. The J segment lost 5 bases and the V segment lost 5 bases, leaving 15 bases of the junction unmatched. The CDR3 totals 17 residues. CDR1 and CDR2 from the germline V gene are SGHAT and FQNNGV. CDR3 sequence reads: CASSPIGRDSLRNTIYF. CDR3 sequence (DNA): TGTGCCAGCAGCCCTATAGGGAGGGACAGTCTTAGAAACACCATATATTTT.

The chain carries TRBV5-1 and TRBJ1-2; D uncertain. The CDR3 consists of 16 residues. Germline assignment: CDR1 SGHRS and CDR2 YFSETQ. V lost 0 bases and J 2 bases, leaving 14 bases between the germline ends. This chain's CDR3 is CASSLAAPTENYGYTF. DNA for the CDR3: TGCGCCAGCAGCTTGGCCGCCCCGACGGAAAACTATGGCTACACCTTC.

The CDR3 loop is CASTLTRAGGSGELFF. The CDR3 nucleotides read TGTGCCAGCACCCTAACCCGGGCGGGAGGGTCCGGGGAGCTGTTTTTT. The chain carries TRBV2 and TRBJ2-2, with TRBD2 matching 9 bases. The CDR3 length is 16 residues. Losses at the gene ends were 7 bases for V and 6 bases for J; bases not matched to a gene: 12. The germline gives CDR1 SNHLY, CDR2 FYNNEI.